This T cell receptor beta chain originates from a study of blood T cell repertoires in COVID-19. Data came from immunoSEQ multiplex PCR; TCRdb stores just in-frame clones and leaves some out. The table has about 190,000 clones, 82% seen once. From germline, CDR1 is SGHNT and CDR2 YENEEA. Losses at the gene ends were 2 bases for V and 4 bases for J; bases not matched to a gene: 12. The CDR3 is 18 residues long. The Seattle patients, enrolled during active infection, were followed longitudinally. This TCR derives from a woman aged 55-70 years with COVID-19, enrolled during active disease. The chain recombines TRBV11-3 with TRBJ2-1; 9 bases line up with TRBD1. What was sequenced was peripheral blood. The CDR3 reads CASSLSPGQGGVYNEQFF. DNA for the CDR3: TGTGCCAGCAGCTTATCTCCGGGACAGGGAGGAGTGTACAATGAGCAGTTCTTC.